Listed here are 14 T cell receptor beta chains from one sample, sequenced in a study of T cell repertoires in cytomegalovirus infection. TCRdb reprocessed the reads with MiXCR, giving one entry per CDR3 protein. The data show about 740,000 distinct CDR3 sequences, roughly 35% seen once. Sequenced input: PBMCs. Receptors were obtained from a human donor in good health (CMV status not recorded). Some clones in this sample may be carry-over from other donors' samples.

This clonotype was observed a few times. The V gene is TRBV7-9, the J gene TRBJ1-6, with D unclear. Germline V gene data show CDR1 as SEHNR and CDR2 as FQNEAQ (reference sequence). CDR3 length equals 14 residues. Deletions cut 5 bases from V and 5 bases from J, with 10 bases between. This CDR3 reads CASSQEQNNSPLHF. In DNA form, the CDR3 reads TGTGCCAGCAGCCAAGAACAGAATAATTCACCCCTCCACTTT.

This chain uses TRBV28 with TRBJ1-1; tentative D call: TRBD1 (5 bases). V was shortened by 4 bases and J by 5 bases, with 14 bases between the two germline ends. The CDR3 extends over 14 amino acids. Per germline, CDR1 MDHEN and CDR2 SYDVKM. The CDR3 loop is CASSWIGVGTEAFF. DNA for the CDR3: TGTGCCAGCAGTTGGATAGGGGTAGGGACTGAAGCTTTCTTT.

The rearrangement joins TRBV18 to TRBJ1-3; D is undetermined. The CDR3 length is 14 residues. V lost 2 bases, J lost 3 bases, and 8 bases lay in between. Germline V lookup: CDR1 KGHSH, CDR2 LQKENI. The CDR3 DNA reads TGTGCCAGCTCACCAAACGAGGGTGGAAACACCATATATTTT. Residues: CASSPNEGGNTIYF.

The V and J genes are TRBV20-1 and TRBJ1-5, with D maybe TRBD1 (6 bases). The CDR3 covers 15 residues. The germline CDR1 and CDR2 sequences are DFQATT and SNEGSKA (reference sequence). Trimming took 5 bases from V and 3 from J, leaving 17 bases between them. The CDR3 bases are TGCAGTGCTTGCCGGGGGGGGCAGGTCAATCAGCCCCAGCATTTT. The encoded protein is CSACRGGQVNQPQHF.

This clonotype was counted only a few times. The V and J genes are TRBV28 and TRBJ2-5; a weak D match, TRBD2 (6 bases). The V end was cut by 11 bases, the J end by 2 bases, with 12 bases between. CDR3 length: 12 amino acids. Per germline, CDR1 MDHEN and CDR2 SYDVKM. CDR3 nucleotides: TGTGCCGCCGGGAGACAGCAAGAGACCCAGTACTTC. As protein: CAAGRQQETQYF.

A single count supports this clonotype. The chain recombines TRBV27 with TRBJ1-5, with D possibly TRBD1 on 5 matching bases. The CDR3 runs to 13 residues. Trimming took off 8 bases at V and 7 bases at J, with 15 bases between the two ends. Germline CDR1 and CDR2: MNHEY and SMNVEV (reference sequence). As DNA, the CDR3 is TGTGCCAGCCGACGGGACTTTCGACAGCCCCAGCATTTT. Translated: CASRRDFRQPQHF.

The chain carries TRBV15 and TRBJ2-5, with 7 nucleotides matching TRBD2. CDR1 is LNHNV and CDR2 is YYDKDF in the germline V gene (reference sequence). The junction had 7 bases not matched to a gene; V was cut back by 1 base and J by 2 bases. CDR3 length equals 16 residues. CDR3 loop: CATSRGAGAGQETQYF. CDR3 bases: TGTGCCACCAGCAGAGGGGCGGGAGCAGGACAAGAGACCCAGTACTTC.

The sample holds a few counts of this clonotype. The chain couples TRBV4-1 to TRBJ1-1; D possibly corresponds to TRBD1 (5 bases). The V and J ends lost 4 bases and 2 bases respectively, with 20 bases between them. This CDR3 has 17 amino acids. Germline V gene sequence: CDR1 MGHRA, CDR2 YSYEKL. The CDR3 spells CASSPGGGVLVNTEAFF. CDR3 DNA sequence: TGCGCCAGCAGCCCCGGTGGGGGGGTCCTAGTAAACACTGAAGCTTTCTTT.

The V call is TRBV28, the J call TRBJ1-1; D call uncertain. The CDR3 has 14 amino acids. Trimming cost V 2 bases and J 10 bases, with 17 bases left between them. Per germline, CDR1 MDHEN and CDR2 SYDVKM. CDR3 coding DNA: TGTGCCAGCAGTTTAGGGCCGCAGGCCGGTAGAGCTTTCTTT. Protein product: CASSLGPQAGRAFF.

In DNA form, the CDR3 reads TGTGCCAGCAGCCACGCGACGGTAACTAACTATGGCTACACCTTC. Amino acid sequence: CASSHATVTNYGYTF. The chain employs TRBV3-1 and TRBJ1-2, with D uncertain. The V end was cut by 3 bases, the J end by 0 bases, with 11 bases between. This CDR3 comprises 15 residues. Per the germline V gene, CDR1 is LGHDT and CDR2 is YNNKEL (reference sequence).

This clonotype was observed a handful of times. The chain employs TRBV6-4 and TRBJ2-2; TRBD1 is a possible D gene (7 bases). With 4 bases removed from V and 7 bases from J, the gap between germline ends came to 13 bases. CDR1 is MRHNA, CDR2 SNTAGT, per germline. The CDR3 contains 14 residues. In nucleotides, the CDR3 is TGTGCCAGCAGTGTTCAGGGGGGAGTCGGGGAGCTGTTTTTT. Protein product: CASSVQGGVGELFF.

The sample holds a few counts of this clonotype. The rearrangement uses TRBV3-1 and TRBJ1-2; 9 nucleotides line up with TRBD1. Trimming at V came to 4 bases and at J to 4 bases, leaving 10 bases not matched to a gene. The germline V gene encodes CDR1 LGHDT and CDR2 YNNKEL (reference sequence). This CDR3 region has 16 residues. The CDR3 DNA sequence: TGTGCCAGCAGCCGGACAGGGGCCCCTCTGACCTATGGCTACACCTTC. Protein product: CASSRTGAPLTYGYTF.

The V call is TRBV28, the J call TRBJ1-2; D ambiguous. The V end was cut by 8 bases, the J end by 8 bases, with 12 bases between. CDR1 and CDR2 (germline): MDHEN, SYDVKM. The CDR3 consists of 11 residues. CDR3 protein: CASGHLGGYTF. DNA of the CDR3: TGTGCCAGCGGGCACCTAGGCGGCTACACCTTC.

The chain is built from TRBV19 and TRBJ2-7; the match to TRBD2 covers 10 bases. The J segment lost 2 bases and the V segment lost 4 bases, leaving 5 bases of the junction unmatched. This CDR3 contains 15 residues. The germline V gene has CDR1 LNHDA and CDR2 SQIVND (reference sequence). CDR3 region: CASSRFLAGAYEQYF. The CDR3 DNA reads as TGTGCCAGTAGTAGGTTCCTAGCGGGAGCCTACGAGCAGTACTTC.